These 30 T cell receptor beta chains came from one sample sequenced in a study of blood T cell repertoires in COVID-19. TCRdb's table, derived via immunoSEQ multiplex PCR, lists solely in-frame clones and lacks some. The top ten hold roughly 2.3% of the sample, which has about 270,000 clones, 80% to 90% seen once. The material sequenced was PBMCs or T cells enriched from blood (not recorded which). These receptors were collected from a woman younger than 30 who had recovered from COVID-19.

The CDR3 reads CASSIRGGVNQPQHF. In DNA, the CDR3 is TGTGCCAGTAGTATCAGAGGGGGGGTAAATCAGCCCCAGCATTTT. This chain joins TRBV19 and TRBJ1-5, with a possible D match to TRBD1 (6 bases). CDR1 and CDR2 (germline): LNHDA, SQIVND (reference sequence). The V gene lost 3 bases and the J gene lost 4 bases, with 13 bases spanning the gap. This CDR3 is built from 15 residues.

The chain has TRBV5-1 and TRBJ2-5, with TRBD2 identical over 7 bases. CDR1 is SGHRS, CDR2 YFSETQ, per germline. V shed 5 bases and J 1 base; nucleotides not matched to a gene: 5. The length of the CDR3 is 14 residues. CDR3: CASSPLAAQETQYF. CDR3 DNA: TGCGCCAGCAGTCCCCTAGCGGCCCAAGAGACCCAGTACTTC.

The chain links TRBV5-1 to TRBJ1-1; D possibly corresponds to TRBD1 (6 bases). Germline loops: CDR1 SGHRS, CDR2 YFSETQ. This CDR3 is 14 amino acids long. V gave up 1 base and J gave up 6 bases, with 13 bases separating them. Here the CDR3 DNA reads TGCGCCAGCAGCTTGAGGTCAGGGGAAGCTGAAGCTTTCTTT. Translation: CASSLRSGEAEAFF.

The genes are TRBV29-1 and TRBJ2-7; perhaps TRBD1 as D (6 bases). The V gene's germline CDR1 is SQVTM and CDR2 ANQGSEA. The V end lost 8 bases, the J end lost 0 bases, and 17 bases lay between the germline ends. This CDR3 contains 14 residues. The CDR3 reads CSLGSRGSSYEQYF. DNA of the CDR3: TGCAGCCTTGGATCCAGGGGAAGCTCCTACGAGCAGTACTTC.

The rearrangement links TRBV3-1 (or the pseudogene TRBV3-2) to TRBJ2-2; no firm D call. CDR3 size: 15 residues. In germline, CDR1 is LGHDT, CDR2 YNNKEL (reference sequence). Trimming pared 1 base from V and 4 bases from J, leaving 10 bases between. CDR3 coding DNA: TGTGCCAGCAGCCAAGGACTCATGGGCACCGGGGAGCTGTTTTTT. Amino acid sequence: CASSQGLMGTGELFF.

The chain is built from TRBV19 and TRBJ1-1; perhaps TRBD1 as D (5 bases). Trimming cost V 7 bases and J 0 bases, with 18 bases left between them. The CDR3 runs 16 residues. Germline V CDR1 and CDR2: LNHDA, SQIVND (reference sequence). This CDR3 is CASTHISTGLNTEAFF. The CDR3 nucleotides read TGTGCCAGTACCCACATAAGTACAGGCTTGAACACTGAAGCTTTCTTT.

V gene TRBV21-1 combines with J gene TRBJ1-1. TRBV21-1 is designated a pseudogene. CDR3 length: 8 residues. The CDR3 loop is CASSYVFF. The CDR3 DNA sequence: TGTGCCAGCTCCTACGTTTTCTTT.

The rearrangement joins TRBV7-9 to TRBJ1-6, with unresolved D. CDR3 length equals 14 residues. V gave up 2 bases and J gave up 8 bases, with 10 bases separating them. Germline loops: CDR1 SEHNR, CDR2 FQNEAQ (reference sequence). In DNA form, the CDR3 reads TGTGCCAGCAGCTTAAGGTGGGCCGATTCACCCCTCCACTTT. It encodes CASSLRWADSPLHF.

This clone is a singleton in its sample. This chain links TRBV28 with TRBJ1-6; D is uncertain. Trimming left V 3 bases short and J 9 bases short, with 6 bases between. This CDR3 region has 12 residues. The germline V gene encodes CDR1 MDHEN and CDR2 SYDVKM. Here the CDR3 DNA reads TGTGCCAGCAGTTTCCGGGGTTCACCCCTCCACTTT. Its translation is CASSFRGSPLHF.

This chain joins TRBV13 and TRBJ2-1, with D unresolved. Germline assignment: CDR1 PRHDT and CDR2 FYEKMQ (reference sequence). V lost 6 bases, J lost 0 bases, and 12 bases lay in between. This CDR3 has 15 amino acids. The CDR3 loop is CASSFPPVSYNEQFF. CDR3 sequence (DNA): TGTGCCAGCAGTTTCCCCCCAGTCTCCTACAATGAGCAGTTCTTC.

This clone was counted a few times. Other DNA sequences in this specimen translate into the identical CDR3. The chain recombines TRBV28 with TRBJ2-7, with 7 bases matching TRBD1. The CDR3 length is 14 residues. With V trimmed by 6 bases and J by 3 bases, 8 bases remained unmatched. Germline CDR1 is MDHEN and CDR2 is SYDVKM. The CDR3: CASRPPGQLYEQYF. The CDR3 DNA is TGTGCCAGCAGGCCACCGGGACAGCTCTACGAGCAGTACTTC.

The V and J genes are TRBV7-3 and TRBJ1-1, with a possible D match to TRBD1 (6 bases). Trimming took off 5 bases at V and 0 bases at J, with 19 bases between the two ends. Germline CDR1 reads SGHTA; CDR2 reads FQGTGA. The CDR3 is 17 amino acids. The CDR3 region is CASSRWDTPSVNTEAFF. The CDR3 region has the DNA TGTGCCAGCAGCCGGTGGGACACCCCATCGGTGAACACTGAAGCTTTCTTT. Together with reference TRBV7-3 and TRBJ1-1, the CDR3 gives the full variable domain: GAGVSQTPSNKVTEKGKYVELRCDPISGHTALYWYRQSLGQGPEFLIYFQGTGAADDSGLPNDRFFAVRPEGSVSTLKIQRTERGDSAVYLCASSRWDTPSVNTEAFFGQGTRLTVV.

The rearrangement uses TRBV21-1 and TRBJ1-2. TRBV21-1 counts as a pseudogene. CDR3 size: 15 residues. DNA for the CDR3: TGTGCCAGCACCAACGGGGACGGGAGGTTTTATGGCTACACCTTC. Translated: CASTNGDGRFYGYTF.

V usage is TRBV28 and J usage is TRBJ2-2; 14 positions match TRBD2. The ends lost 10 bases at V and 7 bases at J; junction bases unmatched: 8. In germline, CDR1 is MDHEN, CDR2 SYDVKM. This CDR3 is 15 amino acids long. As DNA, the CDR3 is TGTGCCACGACTAGCGGGGGGGCCGATGGCGGGGAGCTGTTTTTT. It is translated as CATTSGGADGGELFF.

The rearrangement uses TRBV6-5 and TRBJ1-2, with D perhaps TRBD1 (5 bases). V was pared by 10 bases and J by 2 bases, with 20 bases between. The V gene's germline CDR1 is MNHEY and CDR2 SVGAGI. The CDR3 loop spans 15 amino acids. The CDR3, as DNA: TGTGCCACCGTGGTCAGTTCAGGGATGAACTATGGCTACACCTTC. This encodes CATVVSSGMNYGYTF.

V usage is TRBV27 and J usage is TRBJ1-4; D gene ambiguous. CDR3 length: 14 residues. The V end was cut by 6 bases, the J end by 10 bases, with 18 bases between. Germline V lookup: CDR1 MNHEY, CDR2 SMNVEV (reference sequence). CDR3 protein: CASRGYQEGGKLFF. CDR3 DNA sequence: TGTGCCAGCAGGGGATACCAGGAAGGAGGAAAACTGTTTTTT.

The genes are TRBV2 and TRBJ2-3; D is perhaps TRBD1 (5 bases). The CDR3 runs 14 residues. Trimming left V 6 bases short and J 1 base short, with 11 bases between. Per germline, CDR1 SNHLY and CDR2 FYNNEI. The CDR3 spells CASRWAGRTDTQYF. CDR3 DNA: TGTGCCAGCAGGTGGGCAGGGCGCACAGATACGCAGTATTTT.

The CDR3 nucleotides are TGTGCCAGCAACAAATGGGGGGGTGGTGGCTACACCTTC. It is translated as CASNKWGGGGYTF. V usage is TRBV28 and J usage is TRBJ1-2; D is perhaps TRBD1 (5 bases). The V and J ends lost 7 bases and 7 bases respectively, with 16 bases between them. Germline CDR1 MDHEN, CDR2 SYDVKM. The CDR3 has 13 residues.

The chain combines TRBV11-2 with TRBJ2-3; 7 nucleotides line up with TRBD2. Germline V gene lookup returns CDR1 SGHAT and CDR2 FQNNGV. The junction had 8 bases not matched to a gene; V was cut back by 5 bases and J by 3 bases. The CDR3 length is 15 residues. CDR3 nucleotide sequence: TGTGCCAGCAGCCGCAGGGACTATGGGACAGATACGCAGTATTTT. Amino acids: CASSRRDYGTDTQYF.

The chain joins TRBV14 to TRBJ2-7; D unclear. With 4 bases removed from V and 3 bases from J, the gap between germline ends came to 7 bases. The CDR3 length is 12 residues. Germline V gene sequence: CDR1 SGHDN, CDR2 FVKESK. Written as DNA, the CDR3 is TGTGCCAGCAGCCCAGATCTCTACGAGCAGTACTTC. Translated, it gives CASSPDLYEQYF.

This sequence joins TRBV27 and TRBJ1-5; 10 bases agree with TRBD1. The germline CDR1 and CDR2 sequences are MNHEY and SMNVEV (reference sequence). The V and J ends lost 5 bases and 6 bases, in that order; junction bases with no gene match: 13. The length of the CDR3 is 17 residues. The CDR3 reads CASSPWAGQGWSQPQHF. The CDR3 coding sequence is TGTGCCAGCAGTCCCTGGGCGGGACAGGGGTGGTCTCAGCCCCAGCATTTT.

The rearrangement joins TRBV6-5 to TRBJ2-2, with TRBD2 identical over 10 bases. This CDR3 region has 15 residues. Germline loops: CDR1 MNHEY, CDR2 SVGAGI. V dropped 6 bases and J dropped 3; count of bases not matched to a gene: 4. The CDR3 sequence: CASRSLAGDTGELFF. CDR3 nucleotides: TGTGCCAGCAGGTCTCTAGCGGGAGACACCGGGGAGCTGTTTTTT.

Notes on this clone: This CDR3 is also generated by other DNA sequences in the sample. Written as DNA, the CDR3 is TGTGCCAGCAGCCGAGGCTACGAGCAGTACTTC. Its protein product is CASSRGYEQYF. This chain uses TRBV6-5 with TRBJ2-7; D ambiguous. This CDR3 contains 11 residues. V lost 6 bases, J lost 3 bases, and 6 bases lay in between. Germline CDR1 and CDR2: MNHEY and SVGAGI.

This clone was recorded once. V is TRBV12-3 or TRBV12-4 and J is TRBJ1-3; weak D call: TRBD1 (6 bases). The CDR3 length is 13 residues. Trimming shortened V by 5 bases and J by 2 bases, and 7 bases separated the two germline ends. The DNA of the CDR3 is TGTGCCAGCAGTACAGGGACTGGAAACACCATATATTTT. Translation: CASSTGTGNTIYF.

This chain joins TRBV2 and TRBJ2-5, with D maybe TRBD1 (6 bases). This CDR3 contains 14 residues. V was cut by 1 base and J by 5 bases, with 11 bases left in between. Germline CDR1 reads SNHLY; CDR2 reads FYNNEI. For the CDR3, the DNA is TGTGCCAGCAGTGAAGAAGTGGGGGCGGAGACCCAGTACTTC. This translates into CASSEEVGAETQYF.

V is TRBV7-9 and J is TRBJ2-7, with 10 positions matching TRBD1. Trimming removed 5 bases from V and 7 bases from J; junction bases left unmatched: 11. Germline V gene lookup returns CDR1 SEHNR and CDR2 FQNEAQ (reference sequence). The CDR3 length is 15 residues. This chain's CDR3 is CASSPGTGDWSEQYF. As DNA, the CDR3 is TGTGCCAGCAGCCCTGGGACAGGGGATTGGAGTGAGCAGTACTTC. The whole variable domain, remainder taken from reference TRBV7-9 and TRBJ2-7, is DTGVSQNPRHKITKRGQNVTFRCDPISEHNRLYWYRQTLGQGPEFLTYFQNEAQLEKSRLLSDRFSAERPKGSFSTLEIQRTEQGDSAMYLCASSPGTGDWSEQYFGPGTRLTVT.

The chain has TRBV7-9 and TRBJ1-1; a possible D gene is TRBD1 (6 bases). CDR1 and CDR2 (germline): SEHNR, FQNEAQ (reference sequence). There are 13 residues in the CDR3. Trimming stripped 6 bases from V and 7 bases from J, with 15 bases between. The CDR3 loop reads CASREAGVSEAFF. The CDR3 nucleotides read TGTGCCAGCAGGGAAGCAGGGGTGAGTGAAGCTTTCTTT.

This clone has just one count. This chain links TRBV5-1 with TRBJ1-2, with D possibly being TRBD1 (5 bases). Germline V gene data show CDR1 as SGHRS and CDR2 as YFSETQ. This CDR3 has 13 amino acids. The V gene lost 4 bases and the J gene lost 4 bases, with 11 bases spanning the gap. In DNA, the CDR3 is TGCGCCAGCAGCGAGACAGTAGGCTATGGCTACACCTTC. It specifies CASSETVGYGYTF.

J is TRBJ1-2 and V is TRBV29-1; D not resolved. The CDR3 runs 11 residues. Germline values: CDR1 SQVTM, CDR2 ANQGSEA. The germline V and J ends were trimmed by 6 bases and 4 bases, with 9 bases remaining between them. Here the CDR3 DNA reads TGCAGCGTGGTACAGACCTATGGCTACACCTTC. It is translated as CSVVQTYGYTF.

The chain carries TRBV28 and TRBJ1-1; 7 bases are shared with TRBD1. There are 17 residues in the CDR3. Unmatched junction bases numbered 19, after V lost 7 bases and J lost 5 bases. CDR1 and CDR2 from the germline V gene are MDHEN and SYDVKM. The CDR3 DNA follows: TGTGCCAGCACCGAAGGGGGCAGCGATGATGTCGGGACTGAAGCTTTCTTT. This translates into CASTEGGSDDVGTEAFF.